This T cell receptor beta chain comes out of a study of T cell repertoires in ileal Crohn's disease. Whole-study context: About half received postoperative treatment, some 11 with thiopurines and around 18 anti-TNF. Study observations and caveats: Active smokers at surgery had more clonal expansions than non-smokers.

With 7 bases clipped from V and 6 bases from J, the junction kept 8 bases outside the gene matches. The CDR3 length is 13 residues. Germline CDR1 reads ENHRY; CDR2 reads SYGVKD. TCRB immunosequencing input was about 520 nanograms of biopsy DNA per sample. Method: immunoSEQ multiplex PCR; TCRdb's copy keeps in-frame clones and lacks some. The table has around 15,000 clones, 65% to 85% seen once. In its sample, this clone was seen once. The target antigen is unknown. Sample: ileal tissue. The chain uses TRBV10-3 and TRBJ2-7; 8 positions agree with TRBD1. The sequence came from an adult with Crohn's disease. CDR3 amino acids: CAIKGQVGIEQYF. The CDR3 DNA reads as TGTGCCATCAAGGGACAGGTTGGTATCGAGCAGTACTTC.